This TCR beta chain is from a study of vaccination effects on CD4 cells after COVID-19 (dated 2022 in TCRdb). As for the study more broadly: Each participant got two doses of an mRNA SARS-CoV-2 vaccine, either BNT162b2 or mRNA-1273. The study compared SARS-CoV-2 spike-specific CD4+ TCR repertoires before and after mRNA vaccination in COVID-19 convalescent patients and infection-naive vaccine recipients. Altogether, about 10 COVID-19 convalescent patients and a few SARS-CoV-2-naive healthy vaccine recipients made up the full study. The Oncomine TCR Beta short-read assay on an Illumina iSeq 100 was used to sequence cultures from other donors in the study.

Points on this clone: The target of this receptor is not known. Base qualities are missing; no much larger clone stands one base away.

The paper as a whole reports these results and caveats: Limitations of the study were the small number of convalescent patients and the absence of early post-infection timepoints. At late post-vaccination timepoints, both infection-induced and vaccine-induced clones showed marked clonal contraction, consistent with waning T cell responses. Among healthy vaccine recipients, nearly all vaccine-induced clones were SARS-CoV-2 mono-reactive, and just 1 of 255 was cross-reactive with common cold coronaviruses.

Library construction relied on the immunoSEQ multiplex PCR assay. TCR beta CDR3 sequencing was performed on DNA from the cultured, isolated CD4+ T cells. The paper's processing steps were these. The analysis removed non-productive TCR sequences, trimmed reads to the CDR3 region, and retained only CDR3s that were 7 or more amino acids long. Antigen-specific clonotypes were identified with the MANAFEST web app by comparing expansion in peptide wells against reference cultures. Positive clones required FDR<0.05 expansion versus reference and all other wells, odds ratio above 5, and frequency above 0.1% in two replicate wells. A clonotype was defined as cross-reactive if the clonotype was significantly expanded both in SARS-CoV-2 spike wells and in at least one common cold coronavirus spike condition. Levenshtein distance calculated with the stringdist R package was used to assess CDR3 similarity, and unrooted trees were constructed with ape in R 3.6.1. Entries here come from immuneACCESS through TCRdb and include only in-frame sequences with V and J called. Some clones fail to appear in such tables; in the studies checked, an unresolved V gene covers under half of the shortfall, and the cause of the remainder is unknown. V and J calls and clone size follow that table, whereas D and trimming were derived from the DNA. The sample profile shows 35,000 to 55,000 clones; around 81% of them were found once. The ten largest make up less than 14% of the sample.

To identify antigen-specific CD4+ T cell clonotypes by their expansion, the ViraFEST assay first stimulated PBMC with viral peptide pools and then applied TCR sequencing. After 10 to 11 days of culture, CD4+ T cells were isolated with the EasySep CD4+ T cell isolation kit. The absence of prior SARS-CoV-2 infection in healthy vaccine recipients was confirmed by negative nucleocapsid antibodies before and after vaccination. Each well held around 1.9 million PBMC cultured in IMDM containing approximately 5% human AB serum, 9 to 10 IU/ml IL-2 and gentamicin, along with roughly 10 ug/ml peptides. On days 3 and 7, half of the culture medium was replaced with fresh IL-2-containing medium. Unless otherwise noted, each peptide stimulation condition was cultured in triplicate wells. Using Ficoll-Paque Plus gradient centrifugation, PBMC were separated from whole blood and then either used fresh or cryopreserved at -140C. The overlapping peptide pools covered the spike proteins of SARS-CoV-2 and of the common cold coronaviruses HCoV-NL63, HCoV-OC43 and HCoV-229E. Genomic DNA was extracted from cultured CD4+ T cells with the QIAamp micro DNA kit.

From cysteine to phenylalanine, the CDR3 is 16 amino acids long. The kept DNA is CDR3 alone, 48 bases in frame from the first base. V loses 4 bases, J loses 1 base, and the germline ends lie 14 bases apart. CDR1 MNHEY and CDR2 SVGAGI are derived from the germline V gene. The clonotype originates from a human donor who received a COVID-19 vaccine. The sequencing used CD4+ T cells from PBMCs cultured with SARS-CoV-2 spike peptides, collected before COVID-19 vaccination. This specimen's cell subset or site label, interpreted: SARS-CoV-2 spike overlapping peptide pool stimulation. The rearrangement joined TRBV6-5 to TRBJ2-4; the D segment could be TRBD2, given 5 matching bases. The DNA sequence is as follows: TGTGCCAGCAGTTCCGAGGGATGGAGGGCCAAAAACATTCAGTACTTC. It encodes CASSSEGWRAKNIQYF.